Below, one T cell receptor beta chain is given with its context. This specimen comes from a study of blood T cell repertoires in COVID-19. Measured with immunoSEQ multiplex PCR; TCRdb has only the in-frame clones, and not every one. The table lists 230,000 or so clones, roughly 84% of them singletons. The CDR3 contains 13 residues. Germline V lookup: CDR1 SGHAT, CDR2 FQDESV (reference sequence). Trimming removed 8 bases at V and 0 bases at J, with 10 bases between. The TCR was taken from a man aged 40-55 years with active or convalescent COVID-19. The chain is built from TRBV11-1 and TRBJ1-1, with unresolved D. Source material: peripheral blood. The DNA of the CDR3 is TGTGCCAGCGGCATACAATTGAACACTGAAGCTTTCTTT. It yields the protein CASGIQLNTEAFF.